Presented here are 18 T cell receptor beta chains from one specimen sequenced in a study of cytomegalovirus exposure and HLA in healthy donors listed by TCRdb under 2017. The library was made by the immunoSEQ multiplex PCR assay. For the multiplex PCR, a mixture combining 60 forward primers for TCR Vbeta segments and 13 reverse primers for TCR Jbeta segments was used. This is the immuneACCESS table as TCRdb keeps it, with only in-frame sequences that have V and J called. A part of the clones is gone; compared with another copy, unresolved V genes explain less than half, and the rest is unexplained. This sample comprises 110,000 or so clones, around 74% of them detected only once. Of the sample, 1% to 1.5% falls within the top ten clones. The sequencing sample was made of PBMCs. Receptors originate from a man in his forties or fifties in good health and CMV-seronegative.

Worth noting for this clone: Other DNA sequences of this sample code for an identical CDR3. In DNA, the CDR3 is TGCGCCAGCAGCCAACAGGGGCTGAACACTGAAGCTTTCTTT. It encodes CASSQQGLNTEAFF. J is TRBJ1-1 and V is TRBV4-1, with D possibly being TRBD1 (6 bases). Trimming pared 2 bases from V and 0 bases from J, leaving 7 bases between. The CDR3 has 14 residues. Germline values: CDR1 MGHRA, CDR2 YSYEKL.

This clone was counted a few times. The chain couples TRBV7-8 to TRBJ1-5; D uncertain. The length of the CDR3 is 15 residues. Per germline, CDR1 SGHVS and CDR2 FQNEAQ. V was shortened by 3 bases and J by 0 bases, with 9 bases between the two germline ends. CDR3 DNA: TGTGCCAGCAGCTTCGAGGGTAATAGCAATCAGCCCCAGCATTTT. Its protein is CASSFEGNSNQPQHF.

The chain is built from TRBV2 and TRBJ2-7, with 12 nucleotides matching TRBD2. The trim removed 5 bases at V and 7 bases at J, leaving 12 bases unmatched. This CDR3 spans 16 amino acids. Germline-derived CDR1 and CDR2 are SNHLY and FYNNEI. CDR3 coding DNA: TGTGCCAGCAGTAAGGAGACTAGCGGGAGAGCGAGTGAGCAGTACTTC. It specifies CASSKETSGRASEQYF. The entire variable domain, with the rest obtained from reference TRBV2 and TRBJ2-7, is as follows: EPEVTQTPSHQVTQMGQEVILRCVPISNHLYFYWYRQILGQKVEFLVSFYNNEISEKSEIFDDQFSVERPDGSNFTLKIRSTKLEDSAMYFCASSKETSGRASEQYFGPGTRLTVT.

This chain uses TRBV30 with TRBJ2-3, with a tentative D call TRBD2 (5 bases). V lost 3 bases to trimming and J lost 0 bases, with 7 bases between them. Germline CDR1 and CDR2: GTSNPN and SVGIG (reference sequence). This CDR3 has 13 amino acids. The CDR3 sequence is CAWSSGSTDTQYF. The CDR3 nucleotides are TGTGCCTGGAGCTCGGGAAGCACAGATACGCAGTATTTT.

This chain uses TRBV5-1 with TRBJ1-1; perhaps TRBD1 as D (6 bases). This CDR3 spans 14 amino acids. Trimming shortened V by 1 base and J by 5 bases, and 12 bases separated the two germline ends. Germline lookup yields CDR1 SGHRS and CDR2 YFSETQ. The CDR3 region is CASSLSGTQTEAFF. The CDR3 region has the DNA TGCGCCAGCAGCTTGTCCGGGACACAAACTGAAGCTTTCTTT.

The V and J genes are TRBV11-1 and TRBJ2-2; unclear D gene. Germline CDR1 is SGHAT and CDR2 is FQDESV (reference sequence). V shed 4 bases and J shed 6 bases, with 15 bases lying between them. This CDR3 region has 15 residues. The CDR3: CASSSSRISAGELFF. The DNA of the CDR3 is TGTGCCAGCAGCTCAAGTCGAATTAGTGCCGGGGAGCTGTTTTTT.

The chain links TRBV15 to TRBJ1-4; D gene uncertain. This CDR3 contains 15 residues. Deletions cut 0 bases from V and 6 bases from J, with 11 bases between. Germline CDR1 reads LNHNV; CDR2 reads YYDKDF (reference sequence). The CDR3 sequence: CATSRDITPDEKLFF. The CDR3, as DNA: TGTGCCACCAGCAGAGATATAACCCCGGATGAAAAACTGTTTTTT.

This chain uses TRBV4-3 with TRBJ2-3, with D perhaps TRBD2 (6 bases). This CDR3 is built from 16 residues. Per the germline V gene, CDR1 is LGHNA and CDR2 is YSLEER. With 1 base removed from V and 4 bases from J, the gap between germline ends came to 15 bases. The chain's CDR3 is CASSQGGLGGSDTQYF. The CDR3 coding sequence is TGCGCCAGCAGCCAAGGCGGCCTGGGGGGATCAGATACGCAGTATTTT.

The chain's CDR3 is CATSTGHEQYF. CDR3 DNA: TGTGCCACTTCGACAGGCCACGAGCAGTACTTC. This chain uses TRBV6-5 with TRBJ2-7; weak D call: TRBD1 (6 bases). Germline CDR1 reads MNHEY; CDR2 reads SVGAGI. Trimming removed 10 bases at V and 5 bases at J, with 12 bases between. The CDR3 loop spans 11 amino acids.

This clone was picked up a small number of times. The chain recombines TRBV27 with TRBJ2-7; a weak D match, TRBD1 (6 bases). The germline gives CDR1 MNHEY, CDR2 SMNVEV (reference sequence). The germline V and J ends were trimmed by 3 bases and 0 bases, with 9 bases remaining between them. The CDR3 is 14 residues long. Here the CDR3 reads CASSFGTNSYEQYF. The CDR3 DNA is TGTGCCAGCAGTTTCGGGACAAACTCCTACGAGCAGTACTTC.

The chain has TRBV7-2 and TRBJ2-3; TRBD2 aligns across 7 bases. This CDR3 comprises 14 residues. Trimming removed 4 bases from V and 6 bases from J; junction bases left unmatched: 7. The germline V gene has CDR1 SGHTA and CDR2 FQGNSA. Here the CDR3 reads CASSSGGSRDTQYF. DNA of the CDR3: TGTGCCAGCAGCTCGGGCGGGAGCAGGGATACGCAGTATTTT.

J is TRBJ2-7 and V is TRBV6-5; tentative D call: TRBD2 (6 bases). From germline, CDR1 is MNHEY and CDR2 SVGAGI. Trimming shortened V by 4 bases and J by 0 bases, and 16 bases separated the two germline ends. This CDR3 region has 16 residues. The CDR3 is CASSSPGSGSSYEQYF. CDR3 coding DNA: TGTGCCAGCAGTTCCCCGGGTAGCGGAAGCTCCTACGAGCAGTACTTC.

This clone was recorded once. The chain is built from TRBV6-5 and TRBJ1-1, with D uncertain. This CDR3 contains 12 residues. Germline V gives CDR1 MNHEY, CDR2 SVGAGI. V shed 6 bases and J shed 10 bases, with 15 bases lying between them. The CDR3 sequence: CASSPTADGAFF. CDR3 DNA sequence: TGTGCCAGCAGCCCCACCGCGGATGGAGCTTTCTTT.

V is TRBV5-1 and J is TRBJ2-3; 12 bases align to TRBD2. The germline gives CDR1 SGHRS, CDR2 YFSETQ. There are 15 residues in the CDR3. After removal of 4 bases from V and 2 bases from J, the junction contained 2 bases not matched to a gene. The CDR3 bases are TGCGCCAGCAGCACTAGCGGGGGGACCACAGATACGCAGTATTTT. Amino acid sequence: CASSTSGGTTDTQYF.

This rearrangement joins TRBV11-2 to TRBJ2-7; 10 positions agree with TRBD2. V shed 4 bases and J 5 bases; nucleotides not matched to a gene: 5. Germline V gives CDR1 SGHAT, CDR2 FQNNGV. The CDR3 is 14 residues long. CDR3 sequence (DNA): TGTGCCAGCAGCTCACTAGCGGGAATCAACGAGCAGTACTTC. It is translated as CASSSLAGINEQYF. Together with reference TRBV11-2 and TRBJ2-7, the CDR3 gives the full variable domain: EAGVAQSPRYKIIEKRQSVAFWCNPISGHATLYWYQQILGQGPKLLIQFQNNGVVDDSQLPKDRFSAERLKGVDSTLKIQPAKLEDSAVYLCASSSLAGINEQYFGPGTRLTVT.

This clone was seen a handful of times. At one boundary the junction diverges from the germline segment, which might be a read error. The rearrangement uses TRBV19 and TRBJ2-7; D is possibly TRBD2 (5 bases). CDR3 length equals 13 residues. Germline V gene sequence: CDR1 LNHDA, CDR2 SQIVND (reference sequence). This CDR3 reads CASSPAETYAQYF. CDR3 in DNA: TGTGCCAGTAGTCCAGCGGAGACCTACGCGCAGTACTTC.

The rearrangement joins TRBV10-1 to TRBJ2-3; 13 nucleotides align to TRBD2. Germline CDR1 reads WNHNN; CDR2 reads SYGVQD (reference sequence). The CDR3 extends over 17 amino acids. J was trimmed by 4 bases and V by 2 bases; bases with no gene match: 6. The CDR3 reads CASSEGTSGIIPDTQYF. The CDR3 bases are TGCGCCAGCAGTGAGGGGACTAGCGGGATAATTCCAGATACGCAGTATTTT.

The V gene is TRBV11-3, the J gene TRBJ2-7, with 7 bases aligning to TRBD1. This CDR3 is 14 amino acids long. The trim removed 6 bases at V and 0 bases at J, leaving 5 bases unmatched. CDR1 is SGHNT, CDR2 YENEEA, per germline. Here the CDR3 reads CASRSGTVSYEQYF. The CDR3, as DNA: TGTGCCAGCAGGTCCGGGACAGTCTCCTACGAGCAGTACTTC.